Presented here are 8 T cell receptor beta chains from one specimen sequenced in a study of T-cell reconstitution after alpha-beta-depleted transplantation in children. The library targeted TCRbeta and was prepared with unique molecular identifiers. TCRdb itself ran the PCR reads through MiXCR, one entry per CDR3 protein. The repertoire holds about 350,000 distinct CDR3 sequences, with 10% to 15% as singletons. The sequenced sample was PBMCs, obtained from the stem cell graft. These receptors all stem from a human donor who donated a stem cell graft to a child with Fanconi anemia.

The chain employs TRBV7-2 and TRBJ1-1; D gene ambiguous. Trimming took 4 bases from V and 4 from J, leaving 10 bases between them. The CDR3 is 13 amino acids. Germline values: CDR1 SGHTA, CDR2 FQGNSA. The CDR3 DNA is TGTGCCAGCAGCTCCCAGATAGGCACTGAAGCTTTCTTT. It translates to CASSSQIGTEAFF.

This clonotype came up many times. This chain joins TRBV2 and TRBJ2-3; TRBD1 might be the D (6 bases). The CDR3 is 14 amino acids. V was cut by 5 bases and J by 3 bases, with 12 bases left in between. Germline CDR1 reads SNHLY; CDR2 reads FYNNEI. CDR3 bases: TGTGCCAGCAGTAAGGGGGAAGGGACAGATACGCAGTATTTT. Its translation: CASSKGEGTDTQYF.

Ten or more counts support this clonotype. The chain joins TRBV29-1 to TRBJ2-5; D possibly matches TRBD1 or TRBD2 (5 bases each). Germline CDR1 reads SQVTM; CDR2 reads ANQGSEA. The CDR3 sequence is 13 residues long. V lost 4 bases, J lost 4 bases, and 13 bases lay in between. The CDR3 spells CSVGQGVIETQYF. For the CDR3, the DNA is TGCAGCGTTGGCCAGGGAGTGATAGAGACCCAGTACTTC.

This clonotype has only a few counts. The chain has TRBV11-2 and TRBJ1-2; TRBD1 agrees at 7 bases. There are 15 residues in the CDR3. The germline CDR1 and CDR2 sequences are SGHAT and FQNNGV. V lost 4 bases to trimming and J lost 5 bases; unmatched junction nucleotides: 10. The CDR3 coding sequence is TGTGCCAGCAGCTCACTTTTGACAGGGTGGTATGGCTACACCTTC. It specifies CASSSLLTGWYGYTF. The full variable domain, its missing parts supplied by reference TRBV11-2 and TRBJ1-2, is EAGVAQSPRYKIIEKRQSVAFWCNPISGHATLYWYQQILGQGPKLLIQFQNNGVVDDSQLPKDRFSAERLKGVDSTLKIQPAKLEDSAVYLCASSSLLTGWYGYTFGSGTRLTVV.

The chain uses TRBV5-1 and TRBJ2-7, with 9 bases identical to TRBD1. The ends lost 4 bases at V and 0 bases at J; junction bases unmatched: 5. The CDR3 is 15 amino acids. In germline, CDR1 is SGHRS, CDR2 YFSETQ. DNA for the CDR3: TGCGCCAGCAGCAGGACAGGGGACCTCTCCTACGAGCAGTACTTC. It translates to CASSRTGDLSYEQYF.

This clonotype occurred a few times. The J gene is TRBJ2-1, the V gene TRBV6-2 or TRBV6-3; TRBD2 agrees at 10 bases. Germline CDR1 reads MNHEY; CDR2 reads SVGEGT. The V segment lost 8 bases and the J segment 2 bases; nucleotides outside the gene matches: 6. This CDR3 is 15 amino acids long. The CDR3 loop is CASHTAGGPYNEQFF. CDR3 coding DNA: TGTGCCAGCCACACAGCGGGGGGGCCCTACAATGAGCAGTTCTTC.

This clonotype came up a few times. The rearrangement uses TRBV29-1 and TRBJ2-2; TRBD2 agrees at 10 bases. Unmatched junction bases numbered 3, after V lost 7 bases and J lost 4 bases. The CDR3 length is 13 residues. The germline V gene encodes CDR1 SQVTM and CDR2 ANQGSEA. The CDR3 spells CSASSGGTGELFF. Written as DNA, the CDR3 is TGCAGCGCCTCTAGCGGGGGCACCGGGGAGCTGTTTTTT.

CDR3 sequence (DNA): TGTGCCAGCAGTTTATATGGGGTAGGAGGCTACACCTTC. Its translation: CASSLYGVGGYTF. This chain joins TRBV28 and TRBJ1-2; D remains ambiguous. V was pared by 1 base and J by 8 bases, with 11 bases between. Germline-derived CDR1 and CDR2 are MDHEN and SYDVKM. The CDR3 runs to 13 residues.